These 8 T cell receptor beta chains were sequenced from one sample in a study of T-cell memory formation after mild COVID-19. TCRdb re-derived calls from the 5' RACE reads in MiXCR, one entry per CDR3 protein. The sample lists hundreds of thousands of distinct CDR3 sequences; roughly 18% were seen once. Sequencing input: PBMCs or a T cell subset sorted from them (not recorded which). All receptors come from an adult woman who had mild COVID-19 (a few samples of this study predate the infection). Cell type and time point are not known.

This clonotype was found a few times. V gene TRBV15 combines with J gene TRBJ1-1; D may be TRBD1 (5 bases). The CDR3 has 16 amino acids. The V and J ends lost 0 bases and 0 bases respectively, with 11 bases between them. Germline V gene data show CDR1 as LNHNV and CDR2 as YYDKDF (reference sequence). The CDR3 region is CATSRDWSGLNTEAFF. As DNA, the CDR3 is TGTGCCACCAGCAGAGATTGGTCAGGGCTGAACACTGAAGCTTTCTTT. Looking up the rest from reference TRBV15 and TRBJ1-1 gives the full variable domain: DAMVIQNPRYQVTQFGKPVTLSCSQTLNHNVMYWYQQKSSQAPKLLFHYYDKDFNNEADTPDNFQSRRPNTSFCFLDIRSPGLGDTAMYLCATSRDWSGLNTEAFFGQGTRLTVV.

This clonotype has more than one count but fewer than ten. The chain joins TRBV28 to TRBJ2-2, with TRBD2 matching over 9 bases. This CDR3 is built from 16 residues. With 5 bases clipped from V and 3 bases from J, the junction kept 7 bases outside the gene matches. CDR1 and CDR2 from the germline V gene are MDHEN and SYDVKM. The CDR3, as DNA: TGTGCCAGCAGTCCACCGCGGGGGGGTTACACCGGGGAGCTGTTTTTT. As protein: CASSPPRGGYTGELFF.

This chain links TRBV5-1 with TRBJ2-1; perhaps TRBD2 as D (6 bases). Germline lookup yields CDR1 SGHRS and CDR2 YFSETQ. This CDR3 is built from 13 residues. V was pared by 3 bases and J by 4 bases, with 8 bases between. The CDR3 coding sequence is TGCGCCAGCAGCTCCCGGGAGTACAATGAGCAGTTCTTC. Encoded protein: CASSSREYNEQFF. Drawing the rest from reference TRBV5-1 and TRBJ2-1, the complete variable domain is KAGVTQTPRYLIKTRGQQVTLSCSPISGHRSVSWYQQTPGQGLQFLFEYFSETQRNKGNFPGRFSGRQFSNSRSEMNVSTLELGDSALYLCASSSREYNEQFFGPGTRLTVL.

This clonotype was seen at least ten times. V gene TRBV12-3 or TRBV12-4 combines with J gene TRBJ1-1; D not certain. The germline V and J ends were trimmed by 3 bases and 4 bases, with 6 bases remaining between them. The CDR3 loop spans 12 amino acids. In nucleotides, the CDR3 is TGTGCCAGCAGTTTGGGCCGCACTGAAGCTTTCTTT. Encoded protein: CASSLGRTEAFF.

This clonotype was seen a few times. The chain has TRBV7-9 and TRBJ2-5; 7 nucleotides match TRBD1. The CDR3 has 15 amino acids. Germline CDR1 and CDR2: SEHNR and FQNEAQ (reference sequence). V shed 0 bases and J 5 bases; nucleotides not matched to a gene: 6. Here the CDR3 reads CASSLATGVGETQYF. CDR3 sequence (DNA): TGTGCCAGCAGCTTAGCCACAGGGGTCGGGGAGACCCAGTACTTC.

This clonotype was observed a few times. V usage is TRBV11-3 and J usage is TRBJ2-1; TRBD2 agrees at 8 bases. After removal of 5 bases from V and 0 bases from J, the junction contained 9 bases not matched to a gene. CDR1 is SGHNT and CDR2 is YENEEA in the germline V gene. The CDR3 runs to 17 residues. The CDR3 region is CASSPRLAGGSYNEQFF. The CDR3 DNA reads TGTGCCAGCAGCCCCCGGCTCGCGGGAGGCTCCTACAATGAGCAGTTCTTC.

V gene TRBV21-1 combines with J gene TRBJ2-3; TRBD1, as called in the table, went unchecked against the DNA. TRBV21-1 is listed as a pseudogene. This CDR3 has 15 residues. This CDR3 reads CASSKQDSSPDTQYF. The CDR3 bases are TGTGCCAGCAGCAAACAGGACAGTTCCCCAGATACGCAGTATTTT.

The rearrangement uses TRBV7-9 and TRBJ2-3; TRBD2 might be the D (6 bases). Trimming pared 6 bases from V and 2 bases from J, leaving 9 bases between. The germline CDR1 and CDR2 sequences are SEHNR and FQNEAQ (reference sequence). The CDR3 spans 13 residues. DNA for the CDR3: TGTGCCAGCAGGGGGGGAGCCACAGATACGCAGTATTTT. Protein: CASRGGATDTQYF.